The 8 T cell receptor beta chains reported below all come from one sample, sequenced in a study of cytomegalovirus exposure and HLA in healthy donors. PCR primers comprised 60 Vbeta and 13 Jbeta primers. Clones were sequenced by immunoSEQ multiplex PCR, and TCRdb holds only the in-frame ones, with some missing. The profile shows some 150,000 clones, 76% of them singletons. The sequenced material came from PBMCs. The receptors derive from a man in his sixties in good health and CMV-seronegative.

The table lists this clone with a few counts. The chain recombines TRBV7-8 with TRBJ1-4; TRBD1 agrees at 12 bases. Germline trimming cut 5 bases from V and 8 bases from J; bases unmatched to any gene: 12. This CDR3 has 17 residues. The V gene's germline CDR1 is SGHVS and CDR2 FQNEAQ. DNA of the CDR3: TGTGCCAGCAGCCCACACGCATCCGGGACAGGGGGCGAAAAACTGTTTTTT. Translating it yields CASSPHASGTGGEKLFF.

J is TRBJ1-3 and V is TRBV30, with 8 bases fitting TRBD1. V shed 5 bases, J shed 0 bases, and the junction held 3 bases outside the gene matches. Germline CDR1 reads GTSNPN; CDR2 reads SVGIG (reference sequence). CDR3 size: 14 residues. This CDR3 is CAWGTGLSGNTIYF. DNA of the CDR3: TGTGCCTGGGGGACAGGCCTCTCTGGAAACACCATATATTTT.

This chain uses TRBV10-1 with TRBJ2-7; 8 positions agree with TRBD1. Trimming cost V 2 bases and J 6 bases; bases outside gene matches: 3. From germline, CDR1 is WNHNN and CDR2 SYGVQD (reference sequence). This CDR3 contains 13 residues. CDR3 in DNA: TGCGCCAGCAGTGAGCAGGGGGCGGGCGAGCAGTACTTC. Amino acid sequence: CASSEQGAGEQYF.

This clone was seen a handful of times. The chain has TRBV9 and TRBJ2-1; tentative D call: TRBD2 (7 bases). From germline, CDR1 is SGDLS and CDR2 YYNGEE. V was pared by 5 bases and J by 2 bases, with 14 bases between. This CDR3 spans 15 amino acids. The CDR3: CASSKGGAAYNEQFF. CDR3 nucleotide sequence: TGTGCCAGCAGTAAAGGGGGGGCCGCCTACAATGAGCAGTTCTTC.

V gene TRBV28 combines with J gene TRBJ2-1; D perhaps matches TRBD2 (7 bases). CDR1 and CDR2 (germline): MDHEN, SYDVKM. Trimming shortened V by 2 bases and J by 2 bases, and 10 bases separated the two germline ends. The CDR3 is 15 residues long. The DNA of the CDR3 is TGTGCCAGCAGTTTAAGGGGGGGTCCCTACAATGAGCAGTTCTTC. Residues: CASSLRGGPYNEQFF.

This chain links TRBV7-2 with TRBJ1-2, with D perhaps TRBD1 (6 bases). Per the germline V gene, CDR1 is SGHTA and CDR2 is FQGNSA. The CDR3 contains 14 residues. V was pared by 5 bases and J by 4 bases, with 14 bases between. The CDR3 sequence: CASSTDGQPYGYTF. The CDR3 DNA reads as TGTGCCAGCAGCACCGACGGACAGCCCTATGGCTACACCTTC. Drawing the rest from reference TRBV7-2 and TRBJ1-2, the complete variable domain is GAGVSQSPSNKVTEKGKDVELRCDPISGHTALYWYRQSLGQGLEFLIYFQGNSAPDKSGLPSDRFSAERTGGSVSTLTIQRTQQEDSAVYLCASSTDGQPYGYTFGSGTRLTVV.

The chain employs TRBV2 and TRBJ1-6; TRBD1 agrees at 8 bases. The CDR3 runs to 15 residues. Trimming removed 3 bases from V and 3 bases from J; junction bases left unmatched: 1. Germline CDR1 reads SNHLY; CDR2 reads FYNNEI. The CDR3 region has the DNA TGTGCCAGCAGTGAGGACAGGGTCTATAATTCACCCCTCCACTTT. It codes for CASSEDRVYNSPLHF.

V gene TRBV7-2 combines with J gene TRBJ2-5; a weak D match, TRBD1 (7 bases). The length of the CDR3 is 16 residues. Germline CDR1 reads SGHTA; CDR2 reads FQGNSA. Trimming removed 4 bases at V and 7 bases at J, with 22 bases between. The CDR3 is CASSSFMRGAGGTQYF. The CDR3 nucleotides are TGTGCCAGCAGCTCTTTCATGAGGGGGGCAGGGGGGACCCAGTACTTC. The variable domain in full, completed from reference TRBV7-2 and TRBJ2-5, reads GAGVSQSPSNKVTEKGKDVELRCDPISGHTALYWYRQSLGQGLEFLIYFQGNSAPDKSGLPSDRFSAERTGGSVSTLTIQRTQQEDSAVYLCASSSFMRGAGGTQYFGPGTRLLVL.